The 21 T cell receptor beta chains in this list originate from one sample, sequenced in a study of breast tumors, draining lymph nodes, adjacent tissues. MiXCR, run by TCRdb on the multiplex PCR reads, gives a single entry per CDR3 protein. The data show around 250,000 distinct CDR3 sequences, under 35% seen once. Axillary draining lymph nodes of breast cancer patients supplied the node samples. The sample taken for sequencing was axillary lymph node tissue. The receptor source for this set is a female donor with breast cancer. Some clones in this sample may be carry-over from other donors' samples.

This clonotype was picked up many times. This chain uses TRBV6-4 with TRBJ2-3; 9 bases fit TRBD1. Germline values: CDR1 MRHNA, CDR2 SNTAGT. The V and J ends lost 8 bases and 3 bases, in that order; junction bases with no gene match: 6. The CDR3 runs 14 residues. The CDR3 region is CASSRDRVTDTQYF. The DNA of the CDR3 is TGTGCCAGCTCTCGGGACAGGGTTACAGATACGCAGTATTTT.

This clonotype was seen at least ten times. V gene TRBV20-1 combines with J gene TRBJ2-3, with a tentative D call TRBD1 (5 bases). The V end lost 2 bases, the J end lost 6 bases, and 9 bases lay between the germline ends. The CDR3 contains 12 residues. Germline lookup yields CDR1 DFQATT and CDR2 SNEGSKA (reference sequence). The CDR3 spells CSARSGLDTQYF. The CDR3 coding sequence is TGCAGTGCTAGATCAGGGCTCGATACGCAGTATTTT.

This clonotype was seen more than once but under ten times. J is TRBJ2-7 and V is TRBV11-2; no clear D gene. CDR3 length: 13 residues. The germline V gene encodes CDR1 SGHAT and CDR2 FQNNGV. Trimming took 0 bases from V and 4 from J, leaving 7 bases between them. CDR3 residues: CASSLELMYEQYF. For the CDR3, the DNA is TGTGCCAGCAGCTTAGAACTAATGTACGAGCAGTACTTC. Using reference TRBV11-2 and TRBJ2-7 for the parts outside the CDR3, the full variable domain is EAGVAQSPRYKIIEKRQSVAFWCNPISGHATLYWYQQILGQGPKLLIQFQNNGVVDDSQLPKDRFSAERLKGVDSTLKIQPAKLEDSAVYLCASSLELMYEQYFGPGTRLTVT.

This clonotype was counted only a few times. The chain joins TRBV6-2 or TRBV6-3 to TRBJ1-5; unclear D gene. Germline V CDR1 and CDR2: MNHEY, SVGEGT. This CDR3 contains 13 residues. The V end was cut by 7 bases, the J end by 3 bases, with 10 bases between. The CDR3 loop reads CASKTDFNQPQHF. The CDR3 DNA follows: TGTGCCAGCAAAACGGACTTCAATCAGCCCCAGCATTTT.

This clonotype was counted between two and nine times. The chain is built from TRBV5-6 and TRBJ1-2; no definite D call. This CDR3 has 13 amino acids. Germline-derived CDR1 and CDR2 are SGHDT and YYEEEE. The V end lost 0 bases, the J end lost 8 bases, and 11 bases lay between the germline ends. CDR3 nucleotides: TGTGCCAGCAGCTTGGGTCAGGCGGGAGGCTACACCTTC. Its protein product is CASSLGQAGGYTF.

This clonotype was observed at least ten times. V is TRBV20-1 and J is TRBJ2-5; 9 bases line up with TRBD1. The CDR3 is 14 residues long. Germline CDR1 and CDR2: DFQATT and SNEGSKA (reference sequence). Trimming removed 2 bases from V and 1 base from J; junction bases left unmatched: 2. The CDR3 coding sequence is TGCAGTGCTAGACCGGACAGGGGCCAAGAGACCCAGTACTTC. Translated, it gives CSARPDRGQETQYF.

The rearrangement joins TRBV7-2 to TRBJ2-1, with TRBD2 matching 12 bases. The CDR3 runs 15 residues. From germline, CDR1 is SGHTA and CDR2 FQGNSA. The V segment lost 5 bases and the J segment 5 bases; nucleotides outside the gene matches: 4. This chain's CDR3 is CASSRLAGENNEQFF. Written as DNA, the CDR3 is TGTGCCAGCAGCCGACTAGCGGGGGAGAACAATGAGCAGTTCTTC.

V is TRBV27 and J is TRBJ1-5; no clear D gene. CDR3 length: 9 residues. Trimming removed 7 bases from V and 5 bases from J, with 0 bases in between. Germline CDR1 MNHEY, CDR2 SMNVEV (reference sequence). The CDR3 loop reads CASNQPQHF. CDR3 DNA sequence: TGTGCCAGCAATCAGCCCCAGCATTTT.

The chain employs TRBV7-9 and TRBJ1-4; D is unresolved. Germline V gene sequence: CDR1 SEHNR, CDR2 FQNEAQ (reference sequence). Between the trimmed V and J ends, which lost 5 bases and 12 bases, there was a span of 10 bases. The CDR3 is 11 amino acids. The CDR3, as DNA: TGTGCCAGCAGCGGCGGATCGGAACTGTTTTTT. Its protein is CASSGGSELFF.

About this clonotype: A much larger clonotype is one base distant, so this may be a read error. The CDR3 region has the DNA TGTGCCAGCAGTTTTCGACAGGGTAGCAATCAGCCCCGGCATTTT. Translated: CASSFRQGSNQPRHF. This chain connects TRBV6-6 to TRBJ1-5, with 7 bases lining up with TRBD1. This CDR3 region has 15 residues. CDR1 is MNHNY and CDR2 is SVGAGI in the germline V gene (reference sequence).

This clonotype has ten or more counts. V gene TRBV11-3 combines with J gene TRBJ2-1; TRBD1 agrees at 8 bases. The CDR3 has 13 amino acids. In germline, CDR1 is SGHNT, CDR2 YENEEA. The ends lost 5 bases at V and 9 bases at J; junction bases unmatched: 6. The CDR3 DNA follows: TGTGCCAGCAGCCCACTAACAGGGGGTGAGCAGTTCTTC. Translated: CASSPLTGGEQFF.

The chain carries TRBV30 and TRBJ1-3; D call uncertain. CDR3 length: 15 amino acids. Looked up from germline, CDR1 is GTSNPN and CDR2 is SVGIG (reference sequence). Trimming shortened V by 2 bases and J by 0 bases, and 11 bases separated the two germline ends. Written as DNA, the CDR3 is TGTGCCTGGAGTCGGGCCGGCTCCTCTGGAAACACCATATATTTT. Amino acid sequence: CAWSRAGSSGNTIYF.

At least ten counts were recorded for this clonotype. The CDR3 protein is CASRTGTYLLAGVSEQYF. The DNA of the CDR3 is TGTGCCAGCAGGACCGGGACATACTTACTAGCGGGAGTGTCCGAGCAGTACTTC. This chain uses TRBV2 with TRBJ2-7, with 11 nucleotides matching TRBD2. Germline trimming cut 6 bases from V and 6 bases from J; bases unmatched to any gene: 19. The length of the CDR3 is 18 residues. Germline loops: CDR1 SNHLY, CDR2 FYNNEI.

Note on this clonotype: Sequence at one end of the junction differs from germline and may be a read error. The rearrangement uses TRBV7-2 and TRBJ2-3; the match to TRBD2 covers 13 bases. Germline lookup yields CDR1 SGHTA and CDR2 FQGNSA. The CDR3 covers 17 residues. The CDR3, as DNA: TGTGCCAGCAGCTTACAACTAGCGGGAGGGGTGCCAGATCCGCAGTATTTT. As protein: CASSLQLAGGVPDPQYF.

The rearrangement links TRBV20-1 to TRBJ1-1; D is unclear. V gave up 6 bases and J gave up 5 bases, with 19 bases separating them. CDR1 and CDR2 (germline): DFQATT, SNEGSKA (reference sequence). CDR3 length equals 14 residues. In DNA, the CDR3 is TGCAGTGCGAGAAATACCGGCTACAGAACTGAAGCTTTCTTT. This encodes CSARNTGYRTEAFF.

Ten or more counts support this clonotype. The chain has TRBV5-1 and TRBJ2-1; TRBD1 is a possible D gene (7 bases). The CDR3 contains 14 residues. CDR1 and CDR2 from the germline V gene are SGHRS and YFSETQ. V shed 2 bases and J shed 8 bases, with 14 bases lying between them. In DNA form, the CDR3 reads TGCGCCAGCAGCTTCAGGGGGGTAGGGGATGAGCAGTTCTTC. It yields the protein CASSFRGVGDEQFF.

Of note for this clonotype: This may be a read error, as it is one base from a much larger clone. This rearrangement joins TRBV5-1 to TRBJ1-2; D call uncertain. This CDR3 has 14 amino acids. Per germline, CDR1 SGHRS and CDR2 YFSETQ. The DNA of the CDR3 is TGCGCCAGCAGCTTGACAGTCTCTAACTATGGCTACGCCTTC. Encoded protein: CASSLTVSNYGYAF.

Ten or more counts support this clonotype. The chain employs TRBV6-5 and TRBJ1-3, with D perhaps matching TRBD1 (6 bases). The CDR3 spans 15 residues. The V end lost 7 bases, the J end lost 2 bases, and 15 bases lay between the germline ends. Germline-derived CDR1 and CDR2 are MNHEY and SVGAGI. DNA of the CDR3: TGTGCCAGCACACAACTGGGGGCGCCTGGAAACACCATATATTTT. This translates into CASTQLGAPGNTIYF.

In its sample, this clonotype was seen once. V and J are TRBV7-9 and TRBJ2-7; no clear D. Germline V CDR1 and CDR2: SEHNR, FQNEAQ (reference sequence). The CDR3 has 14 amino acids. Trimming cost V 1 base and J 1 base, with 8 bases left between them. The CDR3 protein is CASSLGLGSYEQYF. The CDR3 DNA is TGTGCCAGCAGCTTAGGGCTGGGATCCTACGAGCAGTACTTC.

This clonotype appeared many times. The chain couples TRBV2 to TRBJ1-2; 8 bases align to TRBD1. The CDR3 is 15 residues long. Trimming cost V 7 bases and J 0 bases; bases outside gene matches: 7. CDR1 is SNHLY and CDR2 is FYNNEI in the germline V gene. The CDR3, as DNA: TGTGCCAGCAATTGGGACAGGTCCTCTAACTATGGCTACACCTTC. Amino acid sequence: CASNWDRSSNYGYTF.

The CDR3 DNA is TGTGCCAGCAGCGTATGTCCGGGACAGCAGGGTTACGAGCAGTACTTC. It codes for CASSVCPGQQGYEQYF. V and J are TRBV9 and TRBJ2-7; TRBD1 matches at 7 bases. V gave up 1 base and J gave up 4 bases; unmatched junction bases: 11. This CDR3 comprises 16 residues. Germline V gene lookup returns CDR1 SGDLS and CDR2 YYNGEE.